Below are 27 T cell receptor beta chains sequenced from a single sample in a study of cytomegalovirus exposure and HLA in healthy donors. The PCR contained 60 Vbeta and 13 Jbeta primers. The protocol was immunoSEQ multiplex PCR, while the TCRdb copy is restricted to in-frame clones and leaves out a portion. The table shows 100,000 to 150,000 clones, with about 80% occurring only once. The sequenced sample consisted of PBMCs. The receptor source for this set is a man aged 25-45 years in good health and CMV-seropositive.

J is TRBJ1-4 and V is TRBV7-8; D unresolved. The V and J ends lost 5 bases and 5 bases respectively, with 12 bases between them. The CDR3 spans 14 residues. Per germline, CDR1 SGHVS and CDR2 FQNEAQ. This CDR3 reads CASSPREPNEKLFF. CDR3 bases: TGTGCCAGCAGCCCACGGGAGCCAAATGAAAAACTGTTTTTT.

The chain uses TRBV2 and TRBJ2-5, with 7 bases aligning to TRBD1. Unmatched junction bases numbered 6, after V lost 1 base and J lost 1 base. Germline lookup yields CDR1 SNHLY and CDR2 FYNNEI. This CDR3 has 16 residues. This chain's CDR3 is CASSEGQGSVQETQYF. The CDR3 bases are TGTGCCAGCAGTGAAGGACAGGGCTCGGTCCAAGAGACCCAGTACTTC.

This clone was observed a single time. The V gene is TRBV7-9, the J gene TRBJ1-1; no reliable D call. The CDR3 length is 14 residues. V lost 3 bases and J lost 1, with 9 bases in between. Germline CDR1 is SEHNR and CDR2 is FQNEAQ (reference sequence). The CDR3 DNA is TGTGCCAGCAGCTTTAGACTGCGGAACACTGAAGCTTTCTTT. It translates to CASSFRLRNTEAFF.

The rearrangement uses TRBV7-2 and TRBJ2-2; 7 positions agree with TRBD2. Germline lookup yields CDR1 SGHTA and CDR2 FQGNSA. V gave up 1 base and J gave up 5 bases; unmatched junction bases: 4. The CDR3 extends over 15 amino acids. The CDR3 DNA reads TGTGCCAGCAGCTTAGTGGTGGGAGGGACCGGGGAGCTGTTTTTT. It encodes CASSLVVGGTGELFF.

The chain links TRBV9 to TRBJ1-1, with D uncertain. CDR3 length equals 14 residues. Germline CDR1 reads SGDLS; CDR2 reads YYNGEE. The V and J ends lost 0 bases and 0 bases respectively, with 6 bases between them. The CDR3 DNA is TGTGCCAGCAGCGTAGATCGTATGAACACTGAAGCTTTCTTT. This gives the protein CASSVDRMNTEAFF.

The chain links TRBV29-1 to TRBJ2-1; 12 nucleotides agree with TRBD1. The V segment lost 6 bases and the J segment 7 bases; nucleotides outside the gene matches: 7. This CDR3 is 14 amino acids long. The germline CDR1 and CDR2 sequences are SQVTM and ANQGSEA. The CDR3 here is CSVSGTGGENEQFF. CDR3 sequence (DNA): TGCAGCGTCTCCGGGACAGGGGGCGAGAATGAGCAGTTCTTC.

V gene TRBV7-9 combines with J gene TRBJ1-1; 7 nucleotides line up with TRBD1. V was pared by 2 bases and J by 4 bases, with 13 bases of the junction left unmatched. In germline, CDR1 is SEHNR, CDR2 FQNEAQ (reference sequence). CDR3 length equals 17 residues. The CDR3, as DNA: TGTGCCAGCAGCTTAATATTATTGCAGGGGGGCCCCACTGAAGCTTTCTTT. Amino acids: CASSLILLQGGPTEAFF.

The J gene is TRBJ2-2, the V gene TRBV27; 12 bases are a match to TRBD2. The length of the CDR3 is 15 residues. With 4 bases clipped from V and 5 bases from J, the junction kept 2 bases outside the gene matches. Germline assignment: CDR1 MNHEY and CDR2 SMNVEV (reference sequence). The DNA for the CDR3 is TGTGCCAGCAGTTCCCTAGCGGGAGGGACCGGGGAGCTGTTTTTT. It codes for CASSSLAGGTGELFF.

The rearrangement joins TRBV5-6 to TRBJ2-1, with D hard to call. V was cut by 7 bases and J by 2 bases, with 19 bases left in between. The germline CDR1 and CDR2 sequences are SGHDT and YYEEEE. The CDR3 sequence is 16 residues long. The CDR3 DNA is TGTGCCAGCCTCTCCCGTACAGTTTGGGCCTACAATGAGCAGTTCTTC. Translating gives CASLSRTVWAYNEQFF.

The J gene is TRBJ2-3, the V gene TRBV27; possibly TRBD1 for D (5 bases). Germline-derived CDR1 and CDR2 are MNHEY and SMNVEV (reference sequence). This CDR3 region has 16 residues. Trimming shortened V by 2 bases and J by 3 bases, and 15 bases separated the two germline ends. The CDR3 here is CASSLIRGKGTDTQYF. CDR3 nucleotides: TGTGCCAGCAGTTTAATTAGGGGCAAGGGAACAGATACGCAGTATTTT.

This clone has a handful of counts. V is TRBV27 and J is TRBJ2-2; 7 bases are a match to TRBD2. After removal of 9 bases from V and 0 bases from J, the junction contained 13 bases not matched to a gene. This CDR3 is 17 amino acids long. Germline values: CDR1 MNHEY, CDR2 SMNVEV (reference sequence). The CDR3 region is CASRTPSAGANTGELFF. CDR3 coding DNA: TGTGCCAGTCGAACTCCTTCGGCGGGAGCGAACACCGGGGAGCTGTTTTTT.

The chain couples TRBV27 to TRBJ2-1; 10 bases fit TRBD1. Losses at the gene ends were 8 bases for V and 6 bases for J; bases not matched to a gene: 7. Germline lookup yields CDR1 MNHEY and CDR2 SMNVEV (reference sequence). The CDR3 contains 14 residues. CDR3 sequence reads: CASVGQGSINEQFF. In DNA, the CDR3 is TGTGCCAGCGTGGGACAGGGGAGTATCAATGAGCAGTTCTTC.

The V gene is TRBV6-6, the J gene TRBJ2-3, with TRBD2 as a possible D gene (6 bases). Trimming removed 6 bases from V and 3 bases from J, with 10 bases in between. Germline assignment: CDR1 MNHNY and CDR2 SVGAGI (reference sequence). The CDR3 is made up of 13 amino acids. The CDR3 spells CASRTGTTDTQYF. The CDR3 DNA reads as TGTGCCAGCAGGACCGGGACTACAGATACGCAGTATTTT.

The genes are TRBV7-2 and TRBJ2-5, with TRBD1 matching 8 bases. The end of the DNA fits TRBJ2-7 better, so the J call may be wrong. Germline V gene data show CDR1 as SGHTA and CDR2 as FQGNSA. This CDR3 has 13 residues. The CDR3 loop reads CASSSRTGIEQYF. The DNA for the CDR3 is TGTGCCAGCAGCTCCCGGACAGGGATCGAGCAGTACTTC.

This rearrangement joins TRBV28 to TRBJ1-5, with TRBD1 matching 11 bases. The length of the CDR3 is 15 residues. The germline gives CDR1 MDHEN, CDR2 SYDVKM. V trimming: 2 bases; J trimming: 5 bases; junction bases outside the gene matches: 2. The CDR3 nucleotides are TGTGCCAGCAGTTTAGGGGGACAGGGGGATCAGCCCCAGCATTTT. Its translation: CASSLGGQGDQPQHF.

The rearrangement uses TRBV19 and TRBJ2-7, with 11 nucleotides matching TRBD2. This CDR3 comprises 15 residues. J gave up 3 bases and V 5 bases, and 6 bases lay outside the gene matches. The germline V gene has CDR1 LNHDA and CDR2 SQIVND (reference sequence). In nucleotides, the CDR3 is TGTGCCAGTAGTCCTTCCGGGACTAGCGGCTACGAGCAGTACTTC. Protein sequence: CASSPSGTSGYEQYF.

This chain links TRBV9 with TRBJ1-1; tentatively, D is TRBD1 (6 bases). The germline V gene has CDR1 SGDLS and CDR2 YYNGEE. Trimming cost V 6 bases and J 1 base, with 10 bases left between them. The CDR3 has 13 amino acids. The CDR3 DNA is TGTGCCAGCACTGGACAGCAGAACACTGAAGCTTTCTTT. Protein: CASTGQQNTEAFF. Full variable domain (missing parts from reference TRBV9 and TRBJ1-1): DSGVTQTPKHLITATGQRVTLRCSPRSGDLSVYWYQQSLDQGLQFLIQYYNGEERAKGNILERFSAQQFPDLHSELNLSSLELGDSALYFCASTGQQNTEAFFGQGTRLTVV.

On this clone itself: The same CDR3 can be traced to other DNA sequences in this sample. The rearrangement links TRBV27 to TRBJ2-7; D possibly corresponds to TRBD1 (6 bases). The V end was cut by 4 bases, the J end by 6 bases, with 13 bases between. The CDR3 is 13 amino acids. Germline CDR1 and CDR2: MNHEY and SMNVEV (reference sequence). Written as DNA, the CDR3 is TGTGCCAGCAGTTGGGACACCAGGGGCGAGCAGTACTTC. It specifies CASSWDTRGEQYF.

This clone was counted once. This chain connects TRBV2 to TRBJ2-7; 11 bases match TRBD2. The CDR3 contains 14 residues. Germline assignment: CDR1 SNHLY and CDR2 FYNNEI. Trimming removed 4 bases from V and 5 bases from J; junction bases left unmatched: 4. The CDR3 DNA is TGTGCCAGCAGTGCTAGCGGGAGGTCCCACGAGCAGTACTTC. Its translation: CASSASGRSHEQYF.

The chain has TRBV4-3 and TRBJ2-7, with TRBD2 as a possible D gene (6 bases). Germline loops: CDR1 LGHNA, CDR2 YSLEER. V dropped 2 bases and J dropped 4 bases, with 18 bases sitting between them. This CDR3 contains 16 residues. CDR3 coding DNA: TGCGCCAGCAGCCAAAACCCCGGGAGCGTAGGGTACGAGCAGTACTTC. This encodes CASSQNPGSVGYEQYF.

In nucleotides, the CDR3 is TGTGCCAGCGGCCCCGGAGGAAAGAATCAGCCCCAGCATTTT. Translation gives CASGPGGKNQPQHF. The chain recombines TRBV7-9 with TRBJ1-5, with D unclear. There are 14 residues in the CDR3. The germline V and J ends were trimmed by 8 bases and 4 bases, with 15 bases remaining between them. Germline lookup yields CDR1 SEHNR and CDR2 FQNEAQ (reference sequence). The whole variable domain, filled in from reference TRBV7-9 and TRBJ1-5, reads DTGVSQNPRHKITKRGQNVTFRCDPISEHNRLYWYRQTLGQGPEFLTYFQNEAQLEKSRLLSDRFSAERPKGSFSTLEIQRTEQGDSAMYLCASGPGGKNQPQHFGDGTRLSIL.

The V and J genes are TRBV5-5 and TRBJ1-4; TRBD1 might be the D (5 bases). Per the germline V gene, CDR1 is SGHKS and CDR2 is YYEKEE (reference sequence). Trimming took off 0 bases at V and 1 base at J, with 13 bases between the two ends. CDR3 length equals 17 residues. The CDR3 nucleotides are TGTGCCAGCAGCTTGGACGGCGGGGGGGTAACTAATGAAAAACTGTTTTTT. This translates into CASSLDGGGVTNEKLFF.

This chain connects TRBV27 to TRBJ2-7; weak D call: TRBD2 (6 bases). Germline assignment: CDR1 MNHEY and CDR2 SMNVEV (reference sequence). Trimming removed 6 bases from V and 6 bases from J, with 21 bases in between. This CDR3 comprises 15 residues. The CDR3 here is CASRERPGPEGEQYF. The CDR3 DNA reads as TGTGCCAGCAGGGAACGACCGGGACCGGAGGGCGAGCAGTACTTC.

The chain is built from TRBV4-1 and TRBJ1-5; 7 nucleotides match TRBD1. Germline values: CDR1 MGHRA, CDR2 YSYEKL. The CDR3 extends over 19 amino acids. With 2 bases clipped from V and 0 bases from J, the junction kept 13 bases outside the gene matches. Written as DNA, the CDR3 is TGCGCCAGCAGCCAACGGGGCAGGGGGGCTCGCACTAGCAATCAGCCCCAGCATTTT. This sequence encodes CASSQRGRGARTSNQPQHF.

V is TRBV28 and J is TRBJ1-5, with a tentative D call TRBD1 (6 bases). The CDR3 length is 14 residues. Germline CDR1 reads MDHEN; CDR2 reads SYDVKM. Trimming removed 7 bases at V and 4 bases at J, with 14 bases between. In nucleotides, the CDR3 is TGTGCCAGCACCTTCGAGGGGGTTAATCAGCCCCAGCATTTT. Translated, it gives CASTFEGVNQPQHF.

This chain joins TRBV11-3 and TRBJ2-1; D is undetermined. Germline values: CDR1 SGHNT, CDR2 YENEEA. The CDR3 loop spans 13 amino acids. V lost 2 bases and J 6 bases, leaving 8 bases between the germline ends. CDR3 DNA: TGTGCCAGCAGCTTAACCGGAGTCAATGAGCAGTTCTTC. Its protein is CASSLTGVNEQFF.

This clone was detected a few times. Within the sample, other DNA sequences also encode this same CDR3. CDR3 nucleotide sequence: TGTGCCAGCAGCTTGGCGGGAGGGGTCTACGAGCAGTACTTC. It encodes CASSLAGGVYEQYF. J is TRBJ2-7 and V is TRBV7-2, with 9 bases that match TRBD2. The CDR3 is made up of 14 amino acids. In germline, CDR1 is SGHTA, CDR2 FQGNSA. The V segment lost 3 bases and the J segment 3 bases; nucleotides outside the gene matches: 3.